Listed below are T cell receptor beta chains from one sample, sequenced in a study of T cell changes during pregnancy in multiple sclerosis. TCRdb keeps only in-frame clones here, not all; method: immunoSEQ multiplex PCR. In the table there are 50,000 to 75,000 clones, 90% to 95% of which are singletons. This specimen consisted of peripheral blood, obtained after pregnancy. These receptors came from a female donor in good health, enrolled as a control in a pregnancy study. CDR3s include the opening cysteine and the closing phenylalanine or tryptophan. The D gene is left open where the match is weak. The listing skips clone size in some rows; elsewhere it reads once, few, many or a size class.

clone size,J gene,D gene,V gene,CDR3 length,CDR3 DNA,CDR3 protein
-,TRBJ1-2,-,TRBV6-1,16,TGTGCCAGCAGTGATTTAGGTGAAAGGGGCCCCTATGGCTACACCTTC,CASSDLGERGPYGYTF
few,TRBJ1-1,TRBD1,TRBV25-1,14,TGTGCCAGCAGTGAATCAGGGGGTCGAACTGAAGCTTTCTTT,CASSESGGRTEAFF
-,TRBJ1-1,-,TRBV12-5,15,TGTGCTAGTGGCCATTCTGGACAGATGAACACTGAAGCTTTCTTT,CASGHSGQMNTEAFF
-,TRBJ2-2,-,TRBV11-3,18,TGTGCCAGCAGCCAAAACAAGGGGCCAGGGTTGAACACCGGGGAGCTGTTTTTT,CASSQNKGPGLNTGELFF
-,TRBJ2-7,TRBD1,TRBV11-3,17,TGTGCCAGCAGCTTAGGTGGGGCCGGGACAGGGGCCCACGAGCAGTACTTC,CASSLGGAGTGAHEQYF
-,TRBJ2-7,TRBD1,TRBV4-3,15,TGCGCCAGCAGCCAAGTAGGGACAGGGGTCTACGAGCAGTACTTC,CASSQVGTGVYEQYF
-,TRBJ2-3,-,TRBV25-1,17,TGTGCCAGCAGTGGGGGGACCGGGACAAGGAGCACAGATACGCAGTATTTT,CASSGGTGTRSTDTQYF
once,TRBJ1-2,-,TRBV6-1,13,TGTGCCAGCAGCCAGCAGGGATCCTATGGCTACACCTTC,CASSQQGSYGYTF
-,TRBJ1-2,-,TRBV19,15,TGTGCCAGTGGGTATGGGGAGGGCCTGGGCTATGGCTACACCTTC,CASGYGEGLGYGYTF
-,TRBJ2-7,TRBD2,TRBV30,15,TGTGCCTGGAGGTCCCCAGCGGGGGGAAACTACGAGCAGTACTTC,CAWRSPAGGNYEQYF
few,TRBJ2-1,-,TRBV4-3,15,TGCGCCAGCAGCCAAGGATGGACACTCGACAATGAGCAGTTCTTC,CASSQGWTLDNEQFF
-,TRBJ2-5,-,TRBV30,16,TGTGCCTGGAGTGATAGTGTCGCAGGCCTAAAAGAGACCCAGTACTTC,CAWSDSVAGLKETQYF
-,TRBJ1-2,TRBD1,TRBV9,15,TGTGCCAGCAGCGTAGACGACAGGGGTGTAGGTGGCTACACCTTC,CASSVDDRGVGGYTF
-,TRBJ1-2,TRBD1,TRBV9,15,TGTGCCAGCAGCGGGGGACAGGTCGCCCCCCATGGCTACACCTTC,CASSGGQVAPHGYTF
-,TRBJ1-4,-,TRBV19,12,TGTGCCAGCTTGGACAGAAATGAAAAACTGTTTTTT,CASLDRNEKLFF
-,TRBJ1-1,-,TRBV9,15,TGTGCCAGCAGCGTAGAGTCGGGGGGATGGACTGAAGCTTTCTTT,CASSVESGGWTEAFF
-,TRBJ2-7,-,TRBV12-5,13,TGTGCTAGTGGTTCCGACAGGACCTACGAGCAGTACTTC,CASGSDRTYEQYF
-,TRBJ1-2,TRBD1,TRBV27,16,TGTGCCAGCAGTTTAAACTTCCCGGGACAGGCCTATGGCTACACCTTC,CASSLNFPGQAYGYTF
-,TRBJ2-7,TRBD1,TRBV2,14,TGTGCCAGCGAGGGGGCAGAAAACCTCTACGAGCAGTACTTC,CASEGAENLYEQYF
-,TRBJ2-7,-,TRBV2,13,TGTGCCAGCGGCCGGGACATATCCTACGAGCAGTACTTC,CASGRDISYEQYF
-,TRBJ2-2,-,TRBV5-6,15,TGTGCCAGCAGCCTAGGACAGCTGAACACCGGGGAGCTGTTTTTT,CASSLGQLNTGELFF
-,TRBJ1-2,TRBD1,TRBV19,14,TGTGCCAGTAGCAACCAACAGGGGGACTATGGCTACACCTTC,CASSNQQGDYGYTF
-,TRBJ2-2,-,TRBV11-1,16,TGTGCCAGCAGCTTCTTTCAGGCCGGCGACACCGGGGAGCTGTTTTTT,CASSFFQAGDTGELFF